Listed below are T cell receptor beta chains from one sample, sequenced in a study of blood T cells in healthy people across ages. In TCRdb, the 5' RACE reads were re-called with MiXCR into one record per CDR3 protein. The table lists some 760,000 distinct CDR3 sequences, roughly 25% of them singletons. This sample also belongs to another study, concerning T cells of mothers and their children.

The sequencing input was blood. The receptors shown here come from a boy aged 10-17 years in good health. Each CDR3 is given with its conserved first and last residue. Each record gives: clone size, D gene, J gene, V gene, CDR3 DNA, CDR3 protein. D genes are given only for firm matches. Clone size is given for some rows only: seen once, a few or many times, or a class if the clone is expanded.

clone size: few; D gene: -; J gene: TRBJ2-3; V gene: TRBV28; CDR3 DNA: TGTGCCAGCAGAAAGGGGGACGCGGGTTCGGGTTTAACAGATACGCAGTATTTT; CDR3 protein: CASRKGDAGSGLTDTQYF
clone size: -; D gene: -; J gene: TRBJ2-7; V gene: TRBV7-9; CDR3 DNA: TGTGCCAGCAGCTCTCGGGCCGGCGAGCAGTACTTC; CDR3 protein: CASSSRAGEQYF
clone size: -; D gene: -; J gene: TRBJ2-1; V gene: TRBV3-1; CDR3 DNA: TGTGCCAGCAGCCAAGAATGGGGGCGGGAGTTCTCCTACAATGAGCAGTTCTTC; CDR3 protein: CASSQEWGREFSYNEQFF
clone size: -; D gene: -; J gene: TRBJ2-3; V gene: TRBV7-2; CDR3 DNA: TGTGCCAGCAGCCCAACATGGGATTACACAGATACGCAGTATTTT; CDR3 protein: CASSPTWDYTDTQYF
clone size: -; D gene: -; J gene: TRBJ1-1; V gene: TRBV29-1; CDR3 DNA: TGCAGCGCAGGACAGCTCATGAACACTGAAGCTTTCTTT; CDR3 protein: CSAGQLMNTEAFF
clone size: -; D gene: -; J gene: TRBJ2-1; V gene: TRBV12-5; CDR3 DNA: TGTGCTAGTGGTTTGGGCGGGACACCATCCTACAATGAGCAGTTCTTC; CDR3 protein: CASGLGGTPSYNEQFF
clone size: -; D gene: -; J gene: TRBJ2-5; V gene: TRBV7-9; CDR3 DNA: TGCGCCAGCAGCTCGACAATGCTGGAGACCCAGTACTTC; CDR3 protein: CASSSTMLETQYF
clone size: -; D gene: TRBD1; J gene: TRBJ1-1; V gene: TRBV20-1; CDR3 DNA: TGCAGTGCTTGGACAGGGCAGAACACTGAAGCTTTCTTT; CDR3 protein: CSAWTGQNTEAFF
clone size: -; D gene: -; J gene: TRBJ2-7; V gene: TRBV29-1; CDR3 DNA: TGCAGCGTTCTTGATAACAGCTCCTACGAGCAGTACTTC; CDR3 protein: CSVLDNSSYEQYF
clone size: -; D gene: TRBD2; J gene: TRBJ2-7; V gene: TRBV9; CDR3 DNA: TGTGCCAGTGCCCAGTCTAGCGGGGTCACCTACGAGCAGTACTTC; CDR3 protein: CASAQSSGVTYEQYF
clone size: few; D gene: -; J gene: TRBJ2-7; V gene: TRBV20-1; CDR3 DNA: TGCAGTGCCCTCGACCTTAAGCATCGCTACGAGCAGTACTTC; CDR3 protein: CSALDLKHRYEQYF
clone size: few; D gene: TRBD1; J gene: TRBJ2-7; V gene: TRBV6-2/TRBV6-3; CDR3 DNA: TGTGCCAGCAGTCCCCTTCGGGACAGGGAGTTTTCCGCCATGTACGAGCAGTACTTC; CDR3 protein: CASSPLRDREFSAMYEQYF
clone size: -; D gene: -; J gene: TRBJ2-7; V gene: TRBV2; CDR3 DNA: TGTGCCAGCCAAGGGGACGGTTCATCCTTC; CDR3 protein: CASQGDGSSF
clone size: few; D gene: TRBD2; J gene: TRBJ2-5; V gene: TRBV20-1; CDR3 DNA: TGCAGTGCTAGGGGGACTAGCGGGGGAATTTTACAAGAGACCCAGTACTTC; CDR3 protein: CSARGTSGGILQETQYF
clone size: -; D gene: TRBD2; J gene: TRBJ2-7; V gene: TRBV20-1; CDR3 DNA: TGCAGTGCTAGAGATCGACTCTTAGCGGGAGGGTACTACGAGCAGTACTTC; CDR3 protein: CSARDRLLAGGYYEQYF
clone size: -; D gene: -; J gene: TRBJ2-7; V gene: TRBV3-1; CDR3 DNA: TGTGCCAGCAGCCAAGATTTACTAGCATTATACGAGCAGTACTTC; CDR3 protein: CASSQDLLALYEQYF
clone size: -; D gene: -; J gene: TRBJ1-1; V gene: TRBV6-5; CDR3 DNA: TGTGCCAGCACTCTCAGCATTATGAACACTGAAGCTTTCTTT; CDR3 protein: CASTLSIMNTEAFF
clone size: -; D gene: TRBD2; J gene: TRBJ2-1; V gene: TRBV20-1; CDR3 DNA: TGCAGTGCTAGAGCAGGGACTAGGGGTCTACCTGAGCAGTTCTTC; CDR3 protein: CSARAGTRGLPEQFF
clone size: -; D gene: TRBD1; J gene: TRBJ2-7; V gene: TRBV27; CDR3 DNA: TGTGCCAGCAGTTACAGGGGGCCTGGCGAGCAGTACTTC; CDR3 protein: CASSYRGPGEQYF
clone size: few; D gene: TRBD1; J gene: TRBJ1-4; V gene: TRBV7-3; CDR3 DNA: TGCGCCAGCAGCCCGACAGGGGGCTTAAATAAAAAACTGTTTTTT; CDR3 protein: CASSPTGGLNKKLFF
clone size: -; D gene: -; J gene: TRBJ2-5; V gene: TRBV5-6; CDR3 DNA: TGTGCCAGCAGCTTGAGGTTTCAAGAGACCCAGTACTTC; CDR3 protein: CASSLRFQETQYF
clone size: few; D gene: TRBD1; J gene: TRBJ2-7; V gene: TRBV6-5; CDR3 DNA: TGTGCCAGCAGCAGGACCGGGACAGAAGCCTACGAGCAGTACTTC; CDR3 protein: CASSRTGTEAYEQYF
clone size: -; D gene: -; J gene: TRBJ2-3; V gene: TRBV24-1; CDR3 DNA: TGTGCCACCAGTGGACGGAATTTGGATACGCAGTATTTT; CDR3 protein: CATSGRNLDTQYF
clone size: few; D gene: -; J gene: TRBJ2-7; V gene: TRBV20-1; CDR3 DNA: TGCAGTGCGCTTTACTACGAGCAGTACTTC; CDR3 protein: CSALYYEQYF
clone size: few; D gene: TRBD1; J gene: TRBJ2-1; V gene: TRBV28; CDR3 DNA: TGTGCCAGCAGTCGGGGACAGGTCAGCTCCTACAATGAGCAGTTCTTC; CDR3 protein: CASSRGQVSSYNEQFF
clone size: -; D gene: -; J gene: TRBJ1-1; V gene: TRBV28; CDR3 DNA: TGTGCCAGCAGTTTAGGGGCGCGGGCTGAAGCTTTCTTT; CDR3 protein: CASSLGARAEAFF
clone size: -; D gene: -; J gene: TRBJ2-4; V gene: TRBV20-1; CDR3 DNA: TGCAGTGCTAGAGAGACGGGTCGCCACATTCAGTACTTC; CDR3 protein: CSARETGRHIQYF
clone size: few; D gene: -; J gene: TRBJ2-7; V gene: TRBV7-9; CDR3 DNA: TGTGCCAGCAGCAACCGGGACTTTAACTACGAGCAGTACTTC; CDR3 protein: CASSNRDFNYEQYF
clone size: -; D gene: -; J gene: TRBJ1-5; V gene: TRBV6-1; CDR3 DNA: TGTGCCAGCAGTGAAGTGGGCATCGCCGAAGGCAATCAGCCCCAGCATTTT; CDR3 protein: CASSEVGIAEGNQPQHF
clone size: once; D gene: TRBD2; J gene: TRBJ2-7; V gene: TRBV12-3/TRBV12-4; CDR3 DNA: TGTGCCAGCAACTCACTAGCGGGACCGCCTCAAGAGCAGTACTTC; CDR3 protein: CASNSLAGPPQEQYF
clone size: once; D gene: TRBD2; J gene: TRBJ2-5; V gene: TRBV7-7; CDR3 DNA: TGTGCTAGCAGCTTAGGGGGGACTAGAAGAGAGACCCAGTACTTC; CDR3 protein: CASSLGGTRRETQYF
clone size: -; D gene: TRBD1; J gene: TRBJ1-2; V gene: TRBV29-1; CDR3 DNA: TGCAGCGTTGAAGACCGCGGGGACAGGGGCCCATGGGGCGGCTACACCTTC; CDR3 protein: CSVEDRGDRGPWGGYTF
clone size: -; D gene: -; J gene: TRBJ2-2; V gene: TRBV5-1; CDR3 DNA: TGCGCCAGCAGCTATGTGGGGACGAACACCGGGGAGCTGTTTTTT; CDR3 protein: CASSYVGTNTGELFF
clone size: -; D gene: TRBD2; J gene: TRBJ2-1; V gene: TRBV10-2; CDR3 DNA: TGCGCCAGCAGTGAAGGTCCGACTAGCGGGACCGACAATGAGCAGTTCTTC; CDR3 protein: CASSEGPTSGTDNEQFF
clone size: -; D gene: -; J gene: TRBJ2-4; V gene: TRBV4-1; CDR3 DNA: TGCGCCAGCAGCCAAGTCGGCGGGGTTCCCGACATTCAGTACTTC; CDR3 protein: CASSQVGGVPDIQYF
clone size: many; D gene: -; J gene: TRBJ2-3; V gene: TRBV4-3; CDR3 DNA: TGTGCCAGCAGCCAAGACGGGACGGGCACAGATACGCAGTATTTT; CDR3 protein: CASSQDGTGTDTQYF
clone size: few; D gene: TRBD2; J gene: TRBJ2-7; V gene: TRBV7-2; CDR3 DNA: TGTGCCAGCAGCTCCTGGACTAGCGGGGGGGCCCTCATGTCCTACGAGCAGTACTTC; CDR3 protein: CASSSWTSGGALMSYEQYF
clone size: -; D gene: -; J gene: TRBJ1-4; V gene: TRBV10-3; CDR3 DNA: TGTGCCATCATTACGGGGAATGCAACTAATGAAAAACTGTTTTTT; CDR3 protein: CAIITGNATNEKLFF